A selection of T cell receptor beta chains follows, all from one sample in a study of T cells in Graves' hyperthyroidism and ophthalmopathy. TCRdb itself ran the multiplex PCR reads through MiXCR, one entry per CDR3 protein. The table lists about 350,000 distinct CDR3 sequences, about 15% of them singletons. Sequenced material: blood. The source of these receptors is a woman in her twenties or thirties with Graves' hyperthyroidism. The conserved cysteine and the conserved F or W are not part of the CDR3 here. Fields, in order: J gene, V gene, CDR3 protein.

TRBJ1-4	TRBV6-6	ASSYQSPEKLF
TRBJ1-1	TRBV6-1	ASGPRLTEAF
TRBJ2-7	TRBV6-1	ASLGKRAGPSYEQY
TRBJ2-1	TRBV20-1	SARVTLAGVDEQF
TRBJ2-7	TRBV11-2	ASSSLRVSVGEQY
TRBJ2-1	TRBV6-1	ASGKYNEQF
TRBJ2-6	TRBV7-9	ASSRARDRGKSGANVLT
TRBJ2-4	TRBV19	ASSIGTRRQGDLLAKNIQY
TRBJ2-5	TRBV6-1	ASSEWVITTQY
TRBJ2-7	TRBV2	ASLTIGTPYEQY
TRBJ2-1	TRBV24-1	APIGEGPNNEQF
TRBJ2-1	TRBV27	ASSFISGSEQF
TRBJ1-1	TRBV4-3	ASSQSMPSEAF
TRBJ2-7	TRBV28	ASSQGGTLYEQY
TRBJ2-3	TRBV12-3/TRBV12-4	ASSPSPGTEPDTDTQY
TRBJ2-5	TRBV5-6	ASTPKRRRETQY
TRBJ2-7	TRBV20-1	SAQGTGHPYEQY
TRBJ1-6	TRBV2	ATRTGSGYNSPLH
TRBJ1-1	TRBV30	AWTPLPNTEAF
TRBJ2-1	TRBV29-1	SVEQGYEQF
TRBJ1-5	TRBV29-1	SARTVSNQPQH
TRBJ2-1	TRBV10-3	AISVRDEGNEQF
TRBJ2-7	TRBV7-9	ASSLYRGGDEQY
TRBJ1-3	TRBV9	ASSVAGSSGNTIY
TRBJ2-1	TRBV6-2/TRBV6-3	ASSSLAVVYNEQF
TRBJ2-3	TRBV28	ASSPQGGPDTQY
TRBJ2-7	TRBV2	ASRRSSGTYEQY
TRBJ1-5	TRBV28	LAGPKH
TRBJ2-1	TRBV6-2/TRBV6-3	ASTTGSGGVSYNEQF
TRBJ2-7	TRBV28	ASGRHEQY
TRBJ2-1	TRBV7-6	ASSRGGLAWTQTYNEQF
TRBJ1-1	TRBV30	AWSEVDTEAF
TRBJ2-3	TRBV2	ASRRVSGITDTQY
TRBJ1-4	TRBV30	AWSAGTGGNEKLF
TRBJ1-4	TRBV28	ASSSAPNSGLF
TRBJ1-1	TRBV7-8	ASRLERAVTEAF
TRBJ2-2	TRBV11-2	ASSRPSGGTGELF
TRBJ2-1	TRBV29-1	SARSDLTRDEQF
TRBJ2-1	TRBV4-1	ASSTLVGTSGRYNEQF
TRBJ1-5	TRBV12-3/TRBV12-4	ASSLWADINQPQH
TRBJ2-7	TRBV28	ASTAGGPYEQY
TRBJ2-2	TRBV6-5	ASSYSPRGRTGELF
TRBJ2-1	TRBV28	ASAAPRQESNEQF
TRBJ2-1	TRBV12-3/TRBV12-4	ASSLDSNEQF
TRBJ2-2	TRBV25-1	ASRPTSGPTGELF
TRBJ1-1	TRBV29-1	SVDRSNRDTEAF
TRBJ2-7	TRBV7-9	ASSGGDSVSPEQY
TRBJ1-1	TRBV11-2	ASLRTDYMNTEAF
TRBJ2-2	TRBV12-3/TRBV12-4	ASSTGSGELF
TRBJ2-7	TRBV20-1	SARMGLAGGYEQY
TRBJ1-3	TRBV29-1	SVEVQVGNTIY